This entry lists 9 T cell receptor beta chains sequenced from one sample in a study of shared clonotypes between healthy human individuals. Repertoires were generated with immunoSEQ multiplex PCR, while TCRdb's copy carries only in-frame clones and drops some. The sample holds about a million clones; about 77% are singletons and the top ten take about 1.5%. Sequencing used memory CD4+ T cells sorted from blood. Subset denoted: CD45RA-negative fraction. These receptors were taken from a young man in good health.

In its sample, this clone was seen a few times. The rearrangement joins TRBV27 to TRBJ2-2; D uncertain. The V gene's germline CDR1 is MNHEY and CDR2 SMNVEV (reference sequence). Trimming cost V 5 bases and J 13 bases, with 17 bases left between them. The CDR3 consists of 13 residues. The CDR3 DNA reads TGTGCCAGCAGTGTGGCCCAGGTCCTCAGGCTGTTTTTT. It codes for CASSVAQVLRLFF.

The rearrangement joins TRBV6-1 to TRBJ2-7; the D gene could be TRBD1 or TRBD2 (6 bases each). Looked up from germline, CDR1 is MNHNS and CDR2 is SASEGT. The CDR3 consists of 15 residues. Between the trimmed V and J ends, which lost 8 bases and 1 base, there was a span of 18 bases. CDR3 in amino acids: CASGRGASFSYEQYF. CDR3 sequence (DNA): TGTGCCAGCGGAAGGGGGGCCAGTTTTTCCTACGAGCAGTACTTC.

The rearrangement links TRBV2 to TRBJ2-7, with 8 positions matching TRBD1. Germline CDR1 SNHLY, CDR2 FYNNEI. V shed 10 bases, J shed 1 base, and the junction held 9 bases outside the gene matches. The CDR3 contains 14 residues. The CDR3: CATHRDRWSYEQYF. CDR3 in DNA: TGTGCCACCCACAGGGACAGGTGGTCCTACGAGCAGTACTTC.

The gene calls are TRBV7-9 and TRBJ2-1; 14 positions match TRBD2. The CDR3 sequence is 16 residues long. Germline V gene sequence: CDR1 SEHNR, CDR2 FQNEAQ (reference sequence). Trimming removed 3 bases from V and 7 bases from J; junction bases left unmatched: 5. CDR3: CASSLTSGGAINEQFF. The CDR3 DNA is TGTGCCAGCAGCTTGACTAGCGGGGGGGCGATAAATGAGCAGTTCTTC.

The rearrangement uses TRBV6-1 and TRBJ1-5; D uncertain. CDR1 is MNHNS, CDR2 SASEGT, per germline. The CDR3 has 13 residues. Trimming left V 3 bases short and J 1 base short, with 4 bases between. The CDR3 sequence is CASSDTSNQPQHF. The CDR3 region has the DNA TGTGCCAGCAGTGACACCAGCAATCAGCCCCAGCATTTT.

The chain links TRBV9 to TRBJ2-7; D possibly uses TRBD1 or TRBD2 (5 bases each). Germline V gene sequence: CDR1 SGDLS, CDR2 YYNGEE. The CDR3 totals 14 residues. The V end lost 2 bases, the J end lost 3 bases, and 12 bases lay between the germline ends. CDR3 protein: CASSVSGTSYEQYF. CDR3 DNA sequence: TGTGCCAGCAGCGTTTCCGGGACCAGCTACGAGCAGTACTTC.

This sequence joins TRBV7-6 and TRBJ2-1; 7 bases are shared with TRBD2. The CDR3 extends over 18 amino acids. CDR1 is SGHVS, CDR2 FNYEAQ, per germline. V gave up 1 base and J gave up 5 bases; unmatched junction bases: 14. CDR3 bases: TGTGCCAGCAGCTTAGGGGTTGGCGGGCTAGCGGAAAACAATGAGCAGTTCTTC. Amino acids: CASSLGVGGLAENNEQFF. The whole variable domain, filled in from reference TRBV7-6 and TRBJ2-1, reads GAGVSQSPRYKVTKRGQDVALRCDPISGHVSLYWYRQALGQGPEFLTYFNYEAQQDKSGLPNDRFSAERPEGSISTLTIQRTEQRDSAMYRCASSLGVGGLAENNEQFFGPGTRLTVL.

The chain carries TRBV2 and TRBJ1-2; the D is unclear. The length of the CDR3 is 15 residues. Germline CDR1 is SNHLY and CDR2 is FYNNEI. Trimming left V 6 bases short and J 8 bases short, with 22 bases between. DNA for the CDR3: TGTGCCAGCAGCCGCGGTACTTTAGGAGGCGGCGGCTACACCTTC. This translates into CASSRGTLGGGGYTF.

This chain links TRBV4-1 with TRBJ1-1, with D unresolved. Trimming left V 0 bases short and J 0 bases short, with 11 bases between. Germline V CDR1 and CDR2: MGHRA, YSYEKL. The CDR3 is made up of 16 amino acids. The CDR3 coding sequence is TGCGCCAGCAGCCAAGATAGCGGCAGAATGAACACTGAAGCTTTCTTT. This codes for CASSQDSGRMNTEAFF.